This section outlines one T cell receptor beta chain sequence together with its context. This entry comes from a study of T cell responses to AZD1222 COVID-19 vaccine. V was pared by 6 bases and J by 2 bases, with 11 bases between. Germline V gives CDR1 MDHEN, CDR2 SYDVKM. CDR3 length: 13 residues. The assay was immunoSEQ multiplex PCR, and TCRdb's table has in-frame clones only and misses some. The sample shows 80,000 to 100,000 clones, over 80% of them seen only once. The V gene is TRBV28, the J gene TRBJ2-7, with a possible D match to TRBD1 (6 bases). The TCR comes from an adult who received the AZD1222 COVID-19 vaccine. Sequencing used peripheral blood, obtained 28 days after the second AZD1222 dose. CDR3 bases: TGTGCCAGCAGCACAGGGAATGCCTACGAGCAGTACTTC. Its protein product is CASSTGNAYEQYF.